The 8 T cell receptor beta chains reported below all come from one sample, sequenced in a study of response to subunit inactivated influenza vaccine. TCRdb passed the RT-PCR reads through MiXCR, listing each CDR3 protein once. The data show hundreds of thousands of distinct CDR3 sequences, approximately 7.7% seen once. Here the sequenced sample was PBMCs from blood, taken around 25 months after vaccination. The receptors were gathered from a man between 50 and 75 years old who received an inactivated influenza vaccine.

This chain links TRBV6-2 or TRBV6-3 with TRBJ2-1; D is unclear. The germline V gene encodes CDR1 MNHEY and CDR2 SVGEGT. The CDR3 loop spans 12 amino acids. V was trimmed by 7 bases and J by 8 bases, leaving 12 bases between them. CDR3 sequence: CASTHSLYEQFF. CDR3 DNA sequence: TGTGCCAGCACCCATTCGCTCTATGAGCAGTTCTTC.

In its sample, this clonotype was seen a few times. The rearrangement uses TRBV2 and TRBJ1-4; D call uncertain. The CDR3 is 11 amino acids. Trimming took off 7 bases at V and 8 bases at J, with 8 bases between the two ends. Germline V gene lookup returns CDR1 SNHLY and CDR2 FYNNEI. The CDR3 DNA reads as TGTGCCAGCACCCTCAGGGAAAAACTGTTTTTT. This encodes CASTLREKLFF.

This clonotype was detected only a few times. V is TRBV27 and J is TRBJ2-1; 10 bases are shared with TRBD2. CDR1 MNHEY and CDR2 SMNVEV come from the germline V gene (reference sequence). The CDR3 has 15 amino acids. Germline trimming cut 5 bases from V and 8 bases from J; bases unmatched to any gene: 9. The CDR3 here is CASSPLSGGFDEQFF. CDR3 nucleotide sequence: TGTGCCAGCAGTCCACTTAGCGGGGGGTTCGATGAGCAGTTCTTC.

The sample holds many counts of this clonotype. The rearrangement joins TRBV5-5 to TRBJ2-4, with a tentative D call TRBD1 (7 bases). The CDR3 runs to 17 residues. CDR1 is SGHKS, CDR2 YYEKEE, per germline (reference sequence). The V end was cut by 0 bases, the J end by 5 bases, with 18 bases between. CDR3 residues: CASSLAGAETGQNIQYF. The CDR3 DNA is TGTGCCAGCAGCTTGGCGGGGGCTGAGACAGGGCAAAACATTCAGTACTTC. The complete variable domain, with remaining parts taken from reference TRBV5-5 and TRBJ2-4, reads DAGVTQSPTHLIKTRGQQVTLRCSPISGHKSVSWYQQVLGQGPQFIFQYYEKEERGRGNFPDRFSARQFPNYSSELNVNALLLGDSALYLCASSLAGAETGQNIQYFGAGTRLSVL.

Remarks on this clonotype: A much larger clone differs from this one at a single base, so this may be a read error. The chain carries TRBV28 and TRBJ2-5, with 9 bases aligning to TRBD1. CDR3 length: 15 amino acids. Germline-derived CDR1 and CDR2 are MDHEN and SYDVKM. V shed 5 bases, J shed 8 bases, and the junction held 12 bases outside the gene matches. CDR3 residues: CASSLDRGRGDTQYF. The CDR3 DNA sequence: TGTGCCAGCAGTCTGGACAGGGGTAGGGGAGACACCCAGTACTTC.

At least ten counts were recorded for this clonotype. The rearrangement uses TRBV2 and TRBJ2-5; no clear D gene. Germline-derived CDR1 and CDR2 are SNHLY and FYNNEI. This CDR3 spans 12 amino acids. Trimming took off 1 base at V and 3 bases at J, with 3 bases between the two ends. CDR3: CASSEVEETQYF. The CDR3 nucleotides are TGTGCCAGCAGTGAAGTAGAAGAGACCCAGTACTTC.

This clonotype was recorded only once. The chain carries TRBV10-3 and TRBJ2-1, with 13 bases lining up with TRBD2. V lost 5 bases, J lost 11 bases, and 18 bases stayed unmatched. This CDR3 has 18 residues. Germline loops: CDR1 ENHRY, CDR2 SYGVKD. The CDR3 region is CAISRQEVLAGGSNKQFF. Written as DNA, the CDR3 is TGTGCCATCAGTCGCCAAGAAGTACTAGCGGGAGGGTCGAATAAGCAGTTCTTC.

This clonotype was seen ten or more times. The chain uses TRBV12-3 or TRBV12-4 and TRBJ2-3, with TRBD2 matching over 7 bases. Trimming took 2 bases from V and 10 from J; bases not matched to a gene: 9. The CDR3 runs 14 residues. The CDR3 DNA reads TGTGCCAGCAGTTTATCCCGGGGGGTAGGTGCGCAGTATTTT. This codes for CASSLSRGVGAQYF.